The 7 T cell receptor beta chains listed next were all sequenced from one sample in a study of cytomegalovirus exposure and HLA in healthy donors. The study ran its PCR with 60 Vbeta and 13 Jbeta primers. The data were produced by immunoSEQ multiplex PCR, yet TCRdb's version contains in-frame clones alone and is incomplete. Among around 200,000 clones, 79% were seen once, and the ten largest hold about 1.7%. Specimen: PBMCs. The receptors stem from a man aged 50-59 years in good health and CMV-seronegative.

The J gene is TRBJ2-7, the V gene TRBV9; tentatively, D is TRBD2 (6 bases). This CDR3 spans 15 amino acids. Germline V lookup: CDR1 SGDLS, CDR2 YYNGEE. Trimming left V 0 bases short and J 2 bases short, with 12 bases between. CDR3 coding DNA: TGTGCCAGCAGCGTAGGGCGCGGCGGGGCCTACGAGCAGTACTTC. This encodes CASSVGRGGAYEQYF.

The rearrangement joins TRBV13 to TRBJ1-5, with 12 nucleotides matching TRBD1. CDR1 and CDR2 from the germline V gene are PRHDT and FYEKMQ (reference sequence). This CDR3 is built from 15 residues. V was pared by 3 bases and J by 6 bases, with 3 bases of the junction left unmatched. DNA for the CDR3: TGTGCCAGCAGCTTGGGACAGGGGGCTGGTCAGCCCCAGCATTTT. This gives the protein CASSLGQGAGQPQHF.

The rearrangement joins TRBV6-1 to TRBJ2-3; 10 nucleotides align to TRBD1. The CDR3 is 14 residues long. Germline CDR1 is MNHNS and CDR2 is SASEGT. V lost 7 bases to trimming and J lost 3 bases; unmatched junction nucleotides: 4. Here the CDR3 reads CASKPGQGTDTQYF. DNA of the CDR3: TGTGCCAGCAAACCGGGACAGGGGACAGATACGCAGTATTTT.

The chain joins TRBV6-5 to TRBJ2-7, with TRBD2 as a possible D gene (6 bases). Looked up from germline, CDR1 is MNHEY and CDR2 is SVGAGI. V was clipped by 4 bases and J by 6 bases, with 13 bases between them. The length of the CDR3 is 13 residues. The CDR3 is CASSSTTRGEQYF. The CDR3, as DNA: TGTGCCAGCAGTTCCACGACTAGAGGCGAGCAGTACTTC.

The chain uses TRBV9 and TRBJ1-6; D gene ambiguous. V lost 2 bases, J lost 9 bases, and 12 bases lay in between. This CDR3 has 14 amino acids. The germline CDR1 and CDR2 sequences are SGDLS and YYNGEE. CDR3 residues: CASSVAGGFSPLHF. In nucleotides, the CDR3 is TGTGCCAGCAGCGTGGCGGGCGGGTTTTCACCCCTCCACTTT.

The rearrangement links TRBV28 to TRBJ2-7; unclear D gene. The V gene lost 2 bases and the J gene lost 0 bases, with 5 bases spanning the gap. The CDR3 is 13 amino acids. Germline lookup yields CDR1 MDHEN and CDR2 SYDVKM. CDR3 nucleotide sequence: TGTGCCAGCAGTTTAATAGACTCCTACGAGCAGTACTTC. Protein: CASSLIDSYEQYF.

This rearrangement joins TRBV29-1 to TRBJ1-1; TRBD1 matches at 8 bases. The length of the CDR3 is 14 residues. Per the germline V gene, CDR1 is SQVTM and CDR2 is ANQGSEA. The V gene end was trimmed by 4 bases and the J gene end by 1 base; junction bases not matched to a gene: 5. The CDR3 protein is CSVGPGQANTEAFF. The CDR3 DNA reads TGCAGCGTTGGCCCGGGACAGGCGAACACTGAAGCTTTCTTT.